This T cell receptor beta chain came from a study of Ad26.COV2.S vaccination and SARS-CoV-2 variants. The treatment denotes: 19 received Ad26.COV2.S at low or high dose, single or two shots; 5 received placebo; per-sample allocation not given. Sampling was performed 63 days after the first vaccine or placebo injection. Sequencing was performed with immunoSEQ multiplex PCR; in TCRdb, only in-frame clones are kept and a portion is missing. The data hold 300,000 to 400,000 clones, with around nine tenths observed a single time. Germline V lookup: CDR1 MGHDK, CDR2 SYGVNS. The CDR3 loop spans 14 amino acids. V gave up 8 bases and J gave up 1 base; unmatched junction bases: 4.

This chain uses TRBV25-1 with TRBJ2-2; TRBD1 matches at 7 bases. The sequencing here drew on peripheral blood, taken in a trial of Ad26.COV2.S vaccine versus placebo. The clonotype comes from a person aged 18-60 years who received the Ad26.COV2.S COVID-19 vaccine or a placebo. Here the CDR3 reads CASQRTGNTGELFF. The CDR3 bases are TGTGCCAGCCAACGGACAGGGAACACCGGGGAGCTGTTTTTT.